The next 7 T cell receptor beta chains were all read from a single sample in a study of breast tumors, draining lymph nodes, adjacent tissues. In TCRdb, the multiplex PCR reads were re-called with MiXCR into one record per CDR3 protein. Found here are fewer than 150,000 distinct CDR3 sequences, 21% of them singletons; the top ten hold 2.2%. Breast cancer patients provided tissue from their axillary draining lymph nodes. Input material: axillary lymph node tissue. The receptor source for this set is a female donor with breast cancer. Some clones in this sample may be carry-over from other donors' samples.

In its sample, this clonotype was seen many times. The chain couples TRBV20-1 to TRBJ2-7, with 7 bases fitting TRBD2. This CDR3 contains 13 residues. Germline lookup yields CDR1 DFQATT and CDR2 SNEGSKA (reference sequence). V lost 7 bases to trimming and J lost 3 bases; unmatched junction nucleotides: 9. CDR3 DNA: TGCAGTGGGATACAACCGGGGGGCTACGAGCAGTACTTC. It encodes CSGIQPGGYEQYF.

This clonotype showed up many times. This chain links TRBV19 with TRBJ2-7; possible D gene TRBD2, 7 bases. V was shortened by 5 bases and J by 6 bases, with 11 bases between the two germline ends. The length of the CDR3 is 12 residues. CDR1 and CDR2 (germline): LNHDA, SQIVND (reference sequence). The CDR3 DNA is TGTGCCAGTAGTCCAAGGGGGGGCGAGCAGTACTTC. It codes for CASSPRGGEQYF.

With regard to this clonotype: A much larger clone is a single base away; this may be a read error. The rearrangement joins TRBV3-1 to TRBJ2-3, with 9 nucleotides matching TRBD2. Germline lookup yields CDR1 LGHDT and CDR2 YNNKEL (reference sequence). This CDR3 spans 17 amino acids. The CDR3 sequence: CASSQSATSGYTGTQYF. In DNA, the CDR3 is TGTGCCAGCAGCCAATCCGCGACTAGCGGATATACAGGTACGCAGTATTTT.

The table lists this clonotype with many counts. The chain links TRBV12-3 or TRBV12-4 to TRBJ1-6, with D uncertain. V shed 6 bases and J shed 4 bases, with 10 bases lying between them. There are 14 residues in the CDR3. DNA of the CDR3: TGTGCCAGCAGCATGGGATCTTATAATTCACCCCTCCACTTT. Amino acids: CASSMGSYNSPLHF.

This clonotype was seen more than once but under ten times. This sequence joins TRBV27 and TRBJ2-1; the match to TRBD2 covers 11 bases. V trimming: 4 bases; J trimming: 6 bases; junction bases outside the gene matches: 5. Germline V lookup: CDR1 MNHEY, CDR2 SMNVEV (reference sequence). This CDR3 contains 15 residues. CDR3 loop: CASSSGTSGPNEQFF. CDR3 coding DNA: TGTGCCAGCAGTTCTGGGACTAGCGGACCCAATGAGCAGTTCTTC.

This clonotype was observed at least ten times. The genes are TRBV11-2 and TRBJ2-5, with D tentatively TRBD2 (6 bases). V lost 5 bases, J lost 4 bases, and 17 bases lay in between. CDR1 is SGHAT and CDR2 is FQNNGV in the germline V gene. The CDR3 has 15 amino acids. The CDR3 loop is CASSQTLATGETQYF. CDR3 nucleotide sequence: TGTGCCAGCAGCCAAACCCTAGCGACGGGAGAGACCCAGTACTTC.

This clonotype was found many times. This sequence joins TRBV28 and TRBJ2-5; 11 bases match TRBD1. Per the germline V gene, CDR1 is MDHEN and CDR2 is SYDVKM. The CDR3 totals 15 residues. Losses at the gene ends were 6 bases for V and 5 bases for J; bases not matched to a gene: 8. CDR3 DNA: TGTGCCAGCAGCTTGGACAGGGGGCTTGGGGAGACCCAGTACTTC. It encodes CASSLDRGLGETQYF.